The 30 T cell receptor beta chains presented below share a single source sample, sequenced in a study of T-cell reconstitution after alpha-beta-depleted transplantation in children. Using unique molecular identifiers, the investigators prepared the TCRbeta library. MiXCR, applied by TCRdb to the PCR reads, yields one record per CDR3 protein. This sample has 330,000 or so distinct CDR3 sequences; roughly 9.1% occur once, and the top ten carry less than 9%. The sequences come from PBMCs, collected before TCRalphabeta/CD19-depleted stem cell transplant. The receptor set was obtained from a boy less than two years old with acute myeloid leukemia, due to receive a stem cell transplant.

The V and J genes are TRBV2 and TRBJ2-1; 9 bases agree with TRBD1. In germline, CDR1 is SNHLY, CDR2 FYNNEI. The CDR3 extends over 16 amino acids. Germline trimming cut 7 bases from V and 6 bases from J; bases unmatched to any gene: 13. In DNA form, the CDR3 reads TGTGCCAGCACCGGCCCGGACAGGGGCGCAAGCAATGAGCAGTTCTTC. This translates into CASTGPDRGASNEQFF.

This clonotype has just a few counts. The V call is TRBV27, the J call TRBJ2-2; D remains ambiguous. CDR1 and CDR2 from the germline V gene are MNHEY and SMNVEV (reference sequence). The CDR3 has 13 amino acids. V was pared by 7 bases and J by 6 bases, with 12 bases between. The CDR3 spells CASTSGPAGELFF. CDR3 in DNA: TGTGCCAGCACTTCCGGACCGGCCGGGGAGCTGTTTTTT.

This clonotype was picked up many times. This chain uses TRBV12-3 or TRBV12-4 with TRBJ2-1, with TRBD2 matching 14 bases. V lost 5 bases to trimming and J lost 9 bases; unmatched junction nucleotides: 6. CDR3 length: 15 amino acids. The CDR3 spells CASSGLAGGVGEQFF. CDR3 nucleotides: TGTGCCAGCAGTGGACTAGCGGGAGGCGTCGGTGAGCAGTTCTTC.

A word on this clonotype: Being one base from a much bigger clone, this may be a read error. The genes are TRBV28 and TRBJ2-7; D perhaps matches TRBD2 (5 bases). Germline V gene sequence: CDR1 MDHEN, CDR2 SYDVKM. This CDR3 comprises 15 residues. The chain's CDR3 is CASSFFDREAYEQHF. DNA of the CDR3: TGTGCCAGCAGTTTCTTTGACCGGGAAGCATACGAGCAGCACTTC.

This clonotype appeared many times. The chain has TRBV20-1 and TRBJ2-1; 10 nucleotides line up with TRBD2. Germline-derived CDR1 and CDR2 are DFQATT and SNEGSKA (reference sequence). Trimming at V came to 5 bases and at J to 9 bases, leaving 10 bases not matched to a gene. This CDR3 spans 14 amino acids. The CDR3 loop reads CSADSSGSAGEQFF. The CDR3 bases are TGCAGTGCTGACTCTAGCGGGAGTGCGGGTGAGCAGTTCTTC.

This sequence joins TRBV7-8 and TRBJ2-3; D is perhaps TRBD2 (7 bases). Trimming removed 4 bases from V and 4 bases from J, with 18 bases in between. This CDR3 spans 16 amino acids. Looked up from germline, CDR1 is SGHVS and CDR2 is FQNEAQ. In DNA form, the CDR3 reads TGTGCCAGCAGCTCCCACTTCGGGGGGCGGGCAGATACGCAGTATTTT. Amino acids: CASSSHFGGRADTQYF.

This clonotype was recorded at least ten times. The chain employs TRBV20-1 and TRBJ2-2; D gene unclear. Per germline, CDR1 DFQATT and CDR2 SNEGSKA (reference sequence). The CDR3 is made up of 17 amino acids. The ends were cut back, 5 bases at V and 0 bases at J, with 19 bases in the middle. The CDR3 sequence: CSARRFKGLANTGELFF. The CDR3 DNA reads as TGCAGTGCTCGACGTTTTAAAGGGCTAGCGAACACCGGGGAGCTGTTTTTT.

Concerning this clonotype itself: A much larger clone differs from this one at a single base, so this may be a read error. V and J are TRBV29-1 and TRBJ1-1, with 8 bases fitting TRBD1. Germline CDR1 SQVTM, CDR2 ANQGSEA. The CDR3 spans 15 residues. CDR3 nucleotides: TGCAGCGGGGACAGGCCTCTCGGACGGTTCACTGACGCTTTCTTT. It encodes CSGDRPLGRFTDAFF.

On this clonotype itself: The conserved phenylalanine or tryptophan is not found at the CDR3 terminus, so this likely reflects a read error. The chain employs TRBV20-1 and TRBJ2-3; TRBD2 aligns across 12 bases. The CDR3 loop spans 18 amino acids. CDR1 DFQATT and CDR2 SNEGSKA come from the germline V gene (reference sequence). The J segment lost 0 bases and the V segment lost 5 bases, leaving 12 bases of the junction unmatched. The CDR3: CSAATSGGILISTDTQYL. CDR3 DNA: TGCAGTGCTGCGACTAGCGGGGGTATCCTAATTAGCACAGATACGCAGTATCTT.

Only a few counts were recorded for this clonotype. The chain combines TRBV9 with TRBJ2-7, with 15 bases aligning to TRBD2. V lost 2 bases and J lost 0; bases outside the gene matches: 6. CDR3 length equals 18 residues. CDR1 is SGDLS and CDR2 is YYNGEE in the germline V gene. CDR3 amino acids: CASSVGLAGGLISYEQYF. CDR3 DNA: TGTGCCAGCAGCGTCGGACTAGCGGGAGGGTTAATCTCCTACGAGCAGTACTTC.

This clonotype was seen repeatedly, ten times or more. This chain uses TRBV25-1 with TRBJ2-1; no firm D call. The CDR3 consists of 20 residues. Germline CDR1 reads MGHDK; CDR2 reads SYGVNS. V gave up 4 bases and J gave up 6 bases, with 31 bases separating them. In DNA, the CDR3 is TGTGCCAGCAGTGCATTTATCTCCTCCCCTAGGCTAGGAGCCCTCAATGAGCAGTTCTTC. Translated, it gives CASSAFISSPRLGALNEQFF.

This clonotype was seen at least ten times. The chain joins TRBV6-1 to TRBJ1-2, with 9 nucleotides matching TRBD1. Per germline, CDR1 MNHNS and CDR2 SASEGT. The CDR3 consists of 16 residues. The V segment lost 6 bases and the J segment 0 bases; nucleotides outside the gene matches: 8. The DNA of the CDR3 is TGTGCCAGCAGCAAGACAGGGGGTATGACTAACTATGGCTACACCTTC. Translated: CASSKTGGMTNYGYTF.

This clonotype turned up a few times. J is TRBJ1-1 and V is TRBV25-1; D gene unclear. CDR1 MGHDK and CDR2 SYGVNS come from the germline V gene. Between the trimmed V and J ends, which lost 2 bases and 4 bases, there was a span of 11 bases. This CDR3 has 14 residues. The DNA of the CDR3 is TGTGCCAGCAGTGAACCTCGGGAGGGCACTGAAGCTTTCTTT. This gives the protein CASSEPREGTEAFF.

This clonotype was seen ten or more times. This rearrangement joins TRBV20-1 to TRBJ1-2; 9 positions agree with TRBD1. The CDR3 spans 14 residues. In germline, CDR1 is DFQATT, CDR2 SNEGSKA (reference sequence). V trimming: 4 bases; J trimming: 4 bases; junction bases outside the gene matches: 7. CDR3 coding DNA: TGCAGTGCTATGCCGGGACAGGGTACCTATGGCTACACCTTC. Residues: CSAMPGQGTYGYTF.

J is TRBJ2-7 and V is TRBV28; D might be TRBD1 (6 bases). CDR3 length: 14 amino acids. Germline CDR1 is MDHEN and CDR2 is SYDVKM. V lost 6 bases and J 7 bases, leaving 19 bases between the germline ends. The CDR3 here is CASSPTGTTLEQYF. The CDR3 DNA reads as TGTGCCAGCAGCCCGACAGGAACTACGCTGGAGCAGTACTTC.

This clonotype has ten or more counts. The rearrangement links TRBV24-1 to TRBJ2-1; 10 bases agree with TRBD2. The CDR3 consists of 16 residues. J was trimmed by 6 bases and V by 1 base; bases with no gene match: 5. Germline lookup yields CDR1 KGHDR and CDR2 SFDVKD. In nucleotides, the CDR3 is TGTGCCACCAGTGATTTAGCTAGCGGGGGAGTCAATGAGCAGTTCTTC. Protein: CATSDLASGGVNEQFF.

This clonotype has ten or more counts. The chain carries TRBV7-2 and TRBJ1-3; the D gene is possibly TRBD1 (5 bases). Trimming took off 1 base at V and 9 bases at J, with 19 bases between the two ends. The CDR3 has 16 amino acids. Germline V gives CDR1 SGHTA, CDR2 FQGNSA. The CDR3: CASSLVGNGQGVTIYF. As DNA, the CDR3 is TGTGCCAGCAGCTTAGTCGGAAATGGCCAGGGAGTCACCATATATTTT.

This clonotype was seen repeatedly, ten times or more. The V gene is TRBV27, the J gene TRBJ2-7, with 11 bases that match TRBD2. Germline V gene sequence: CDR1 MNHEY, CDR2 SMNVEV (reference sequence). The length of the CDR3 is 17 residues. V lost 4 bases and J lost 1; bases outside the gene matches: 9. CDR3 nucleotides: TGTGCCAGCAGTTCCCCCTATGGGACTAGCGGTTCCTACGAGCAGTACTTC. This codes for CASSSPYGTSGSYEQYF.

The chain recombines TRBV12-3 or TRBV12-4 with TRBJ1-5; possibly TRBD1 for D (6 bases). This CDR3 has 16 amino acids. Trimming shortened V by 7 bases and J by 3 bases, and 19 bases separated the two germline ends. The CDR3 DNA reads as TGTGCCAGCACAAAGGGGGGGTTCGGGCTCAATCAGCCCCAGCATTTT. Its translation is CASTKGGFGLNQPQHF.

This clonotype was counted at least ten times. The chain carries TRBV25-1 and TRBJ2-5; perhaps TRBD1 as D (7 bases). Germline V gives CDR1 MGHDK, CDR2 SYGVNS. V was shortened by 8 bases and J by 1 base, with 14 bases between the two germline ends. This CDR3 is built from 14 residues. The CDR3 spells CASRGDRIQETQYF. The CDR3 bases are TGTGCCAGCCGCGGGGACAGAATCCAAGAGACCCAGTACTTC.

This clonotype was detected ten times or more. The rearrangement joins TRBV29-1 to TRBJ2-1, with D perhaps matching TRBD1 (6 bases). The CDR3 totals 12 residues. Germline CDR1 is SQVTM and CDR2 is ANQGSEA. Trimming pared 6 bases from V and 10 bases from J, leaving 16 bases between. CDR3 sequence reads: CSVPAGDWEQFF. The CDR3 DNA reads as TGCAGCGTCCCAGCAGGGGATTGGGAGCAGTTCTTC.

This clonotype was seen many times. The chain is built from TRBV5-6 and TRBJ2-1, with a tentative D call TRBD2 (6 bases). This CDR3 has 13 amino acids. Trimming removed 5 bases at V and 6 bases at J, with 12 bases between. Per germline, CDR1 SGHDT and CDR2 YYEEEE. CDR3 coding DNA: TGTGCCAGCAGGCCGACCGGGGGCAATGAGCAGTTCTTC. It translates to CASRPTGGNEQFF.

The chain employs TRBV4-3 and TRBJ2-1, with 14 bases matching TRBD2. There are 16 residues in the CDR3. The V and J ends lost 1 base and 6 bases, in that order; junction bases with no gene match: 2. Germline assignment: CDR1 LGHNA and CDR2 YSLEER. CDR3 nucleotides: TGCGCCAGCAGCCAAGCTGGACTAGCGGGAGGCAATGAGCAGTTCTTC. Translated, it gives CASSQAGLAGGNEQFF.

Many counts were recorded for this clonotype. The chain couples TRBV27 to TRBJ1-4, with TRBD1 as a possible D gene (6 bases). The germline CDR1 and CDR2 sequences are MNHEY and SMNVEV (reference sequence). The CDR3 runs to 15 residues. The V and J ends lost 2 bases and 5 bases respectively, with 12 bases between them. DNA of the CDR3: TGTGCCAGCAGTTTAGTCACAGGGTTGAATGAAAAACTGTTTTTT. Its protein is CASSLVTGLNEKLFF.

This clonotype was counted many times. J is TRBJ1-4 and V is TRBV29-1, with D perhaps TRBD1 (5 bases). CDR3 length: 13 amino acids. The V end was cut by 6 bases, the J end by 2 bases, with 10 bases between. Germline CDR1 and CDR2: SQVTM and ANQGSEA. CDR3: CSVQRGTNEKLFF. The CDR3 nucleotides read TGCAGCGTACAGAGGGGCACTAATGAAAAACTGTTTTTT.

Many counts were recorded for this clonotype. The chain combines TRBV7-8 with TRBJ2-2, with TRBD2 matching over 9 bases. V was pared by 5 bases and J by 4 bases, with 8 bases of the junction left unmatched. CDR3 length: 16 residues. From germline, CDR1 is SGHVS and CDR2 FQNEAQ. CDR3 sequence reads: CASSPGGRGSTGELFF. The CDR3 nucleotides read TGTGCCAGCAGCCCCGGCGGGAGGGGAAGCACCGGGGAGCTGTTTTTT.

This clonotype was counted at least ten times. The chain has TRBV10-3 and TRBJ2-1, with D possibly matching TRBD2 (6 bases). The length of the CDR3 is 19 residues. Germline loops: CDR1 ENHRY, CDR2 SYGVKD. V lost 0 bases and J lost 2, with 20 bases in between. CDR3 amino acids: CAISESLFGGTKTYNEQFF. The CDR3 DNA is TGTGCCATCAGTGAGTCACTATTCGGCGGGACCAAAACCTACAATGAGCAGTTCTTC.

Many counts were recorded for this clonotype. The chain carries TRBV12-3 or TRBV12-4 and TRBJ2-5, with D possibly being TRBD1 (5 bases). With 6 bases removed from V and 13 bases from J, the gap between germline ends came to 24 bases. CDR3 length: 14 amino acids. The CDR3 region is CASSPRDRWSSAYF. For the CDR3, the DNA is TGTGCCAGCAGCCCGCGAGACAGATGGAGTTCAGCGTACTTC.

This clonotype was seen repeatedly, ten times or more. V usage is TRBV5-1 and J usage is TRBJ2-2, with 9 bases aligning to TRBD1. This CDR3 region has 15 residues. Trimming at V came to 3 bases and at J to 6 bases, leaving 6 bases not matched to a gene. The germline gives CDR1 SGHRS, CDR2 YFSETQ. CDR3 loop: CASSSWTGAAGELFF. The CDR3 DNA is TGCGCCAGCAGCTCCTGGACAGGGGCAGCCGGGGAGCTGTTTTTT.

This clonotype was observed at least ten times. The chain combines TRBV28 with TRBJ1-5, with D unresolved. Germline V gene lookup returns CDR1 MDHEN and CDR2 SYDVKM. Trimming left V 3 bases short and J 0 bases short, with 9 bases between. The CDR3 covers 15 residues. CDR3 amino acids: CASSLKPYSNQPQHF. In DNA form, the CDR3 reads TGTGCCAGCAGTTTGAAGCCGTATAGCAATCAGCCCCAGCATTTT. Looking up the rest from reference TRBV28 and TRBJ1-5 gives the full variable domain: DVKVTQSSRYLVKRTGEKVFLECVQDMDHENMFWYRQDPGLGLRLIYFSYDVKMKEKGDIPEGYSVSREKKERFSLILESASTNQTSMYLCASSLKPYSNQPQHFGDGTRLSIL.